This TCR beta chain was profiled in a study of monozygotic twins with inflammatory bowel disease. Study-wide results and caveats: Repertoire similarity did not separate concordant from discordant twins, possibly from limited power. Different subtypes (of T cells) could not be told apart from one another.

Phlebotomy per donor yielded a single 2.5 ml blood sample. For this clonotype: Its antigen is still unknown.

From its re-call of the 5' RACE reads, TCRdb lists each CDR3 protein once, without DNA. The repertoire table contains a few hundred thousand distinct CDR3 sequences. The germline gives CDR1 SEHNR, CDR2 FQNEAQ (reference sequence). This CDR3 is built from 14 residues. The chain combines TRBV7-9 with TRBJ2-7; the TCRdb call, TRBD1, lacks DNA for checking. Sequenced material: blood. This TCR was sampled from a human donor with ulcerative colitis or Crohn's disease, or a healthy co-twin of an affected twin (not recorded which). The CDR3 sequence is CASSSPGVSYEQYF.